These 14 T cell receptor beta chains were all obtained from the same sample, sequenced in a study of T-cell reconstitution after alpha-beta-depleted transplantation in children. Preparing the TCRbeta library involved the use of unique molecular identifiers. TCRdb re-called the PCR reads through MiXCR, storing one row per CDR3 protein. The sample shows 100,000 to 150,000 distinct CDR3 sequences, 23% of them seen only once. The sequenced sample was PBMCs, mostly from graft donor cells, obtained 180 days after TCRalphabeta/CD19-depleted stem cell transplant. The receptor source for this set is a male patient between 2 and 10 years old who had a stem cell transplant for chronic granulomatous disease, so the T cells may come from the graft donor.

This clonotype showed up many times. The chain links TRBV12-3 or TRBV12-4 to TRBJ2-7, with D hard to call. The V end was cut by 1 base, the J end by 0 bases, with 7 bases between. The CDR3 is 14 amino acids. The CDR3 DNA sequence: TGTGCCAGCAGTTTAGAAGGCGCCTCCTACGAGCAGTACTTC. It translates to CASSLEGASYEQYF.

CDR3 sequence (DNA): TGTGCCATCAGTGAGTCGTTACAAGATACGCAGTATTTT. It is translated as CAISESLQDTQYF. This chain connects TRBV10-3 to TRBJ2-3; no definite D call. The length of the CDR3 is 13 residues. Germline assignment: CDR1 ENHRY and CDR2 SYGVKD. Trimming took off 0 bases at V and 5 bases at J, with 6 bases between the two ends.

The sample holds a few counts of this clonotype. The chain is built from TRBV11-1 and TRBJ2-1, with 7 bases fitting TRBD2. Germline-derived CDR1 and CDR2 are SGHAT and FQDESV (reference sequence). The length of the CDR3 is 14 residues. The V gene end was trimmed by 2 bases and the J gene end by 4 bases; junction bases not matched to a gene: 2. The chain's CDR3 is CASSLRGGYNEQFF. The CDR3 nucleotides are TGTGCCAGCAGCTTAAGGGGAGGGTACAATGAGCAGTTCTTC.

Ten or more counts support this clonotype. The CDR3 DNA sequence: TGTGCCAGCACCACCAATAATAAGGAGACCCAGTACTTC. Its translation is CASTTNNKETQYF. The chain joins TRBV27 to TRBJ2-5; D gene uncertain. The V gene lost 7 bases and the J gene lost 5 bases, with 14 bases spanning the gap. This CDR3 comprises 13 residues. Germline-derived CDR1 and CDR2 are MNHEY and SMNVEV (reference sequence).

The rearrangement joins TRBV7-2 to TRBJ2-2, with D perhaps matching TRBD2 (6 bases). The germline V and J ends were trimmed by 1 base and 0 bases, with 12 bases remaining between them. This CDR3 has 17 residues. Germline CDR1 is SGHTA and CDR2 is FQGNSA. In DNA, the CDR3 is TGTGCCAGCAGCTTAGTTGCGGGGACTGCGAACACCGGGGAGCTGTTTTTT. Amino acid sequence: CASSLVAGTANTGELFF.

This clonotype was seen at least ten times. The rearrangement uses TRBV20-1 and TRBJ2-7, with 8 bases matching TRBD2. V trimming: 4 bases; J trimming: 5 bases; junction bases outside the gene matches: 16. Germline loops: CDR1 DFQATT, CDR2 SNEGSKA (reference sequence). The CDR3 extends over 16 amino acids. The CDR3 bases are TGCAGTGCTACCCCGGGGCTAGCGGGCCCCTTGGACGAGCAGTACTTC. Its translation is CSATPGLAGPLDEQYF.

The rearrangement uses TRBV10-2 and TRBJ2-3; D call uncertain. This CDR3 contains 16 residues. The germline V gene encodes CDR1 WSHSY and CDR2 SAAADI. The ends were cut back, 1 base at V and 0 bases at J, with 11 bases in the middle. This CDR3 reads CASSEWSTSSTDTQYF. DNA of the CDR3: TGCGCCAGCAGTGAGTGGAGCACCTCTAGCACAGATACGCAGTATTTT.

This rearrangement joins TRBV28 to TRBJ1-1; D remains unclear. The CDR3 is 15 amino acids. The germline V gene encodes CDR1 MDHEN and CDR2 SYDVKM. V was cut by 2 bases and J by 1 base, with 11 bases left in between. CDR3 in amino acids: CASSLTKAGNTEAFF. DNA of the CDR3: TGTGCCAGCAGTTTAACGAAAGCCGGGAACACTGAAGCTTTCTTT.

In this sample, this clonotype turned up many times. CDR3 amino acids: CSARGVTSTRGELFF. CDR3 DNA: TGCAGTGCTAGAGGTGTGACTAGCACCCGCGGGGAGCTGTTTTTT. The chain links TRBV20-1 to TRBJ2-2; 7 bases match TRBD2. This CDR3 is 15 amino acids long. Trimming took 1 base from V and 7 from J; bases not matched to a gene: 9. CDR1 and CDR2 (germline): DFQATT, SNEGSKA (reference sequence).

There are many counts of this clonotype. The chain links TRBV20-1 to TRBJ2-7; unclear D gene. CDR1 and CDR2 from the germline V gene are DFQATT and SNEGSKA (reference sequence). CDR3 length equals 11 residues. V was pared by 1 base and J by 7 bases, with 8 bases between. The CDR3: CSARVSLEQYF. The CDR3, as DNA: TGCAGTGCTAGAGTCAGCCTTGAGCAGTACTTC.

The CDR3 coding sequence is TGTGCCAGCAGGAGGGACAGCGTAAACTATGGCTACACCTTC. This sequence encodes CASRRDSVNYGYTF. The V call is TRBV5-5, the J call TRBJ1-2, with 7 bases aligning to TRBD1. The CDR3 runs to 14 residues. From germline, CDR1 is SGHKS and CDR2 YYEKEE (reference sequence). The junction had 6 bases not matched to a gene; V was cut back by 5 bases and J by 2 bases.

Ten or more counts support this clonotype. This chain joins TRBV27 and TRBJ2-7, with D possibly being TRBD2 (6 bases). The V gene lost 7 bases and the J gene lost 3 bases, with 22 bases spanning the gap. Germline V gene data show CDR1 as MNHEY and CDR2 as SMNVEV (reference sequence). There are 16 residues in the CDR3. In DNA form, the CDR3 reads TGTGCCAGCACCCCGGAGTTCCGGGACTCCAGCTACGAGCAGTACTTC. Residues: CASTPEFRDSSYEQYF.

The gene calls are TRBV12-3 or TRBV12-4 and TRBJ2-5; no clear D gene. Trimming removed 7 bases from V and 1 base from J, with 10 bases in between. The CDR3 has 13 residues. The CDR3 nucleotides are TGTGCCAGCACCCCCGAGGTCCAAGAGACCCAGTACTTC. It codes for CASTPEVQETQYF.

CDR3 residues: CSATSGGRTDTQYF. In nucleotides, the CDR3 is TGCAGTGCTACAAGCGGGGGACGCACAGATACGCAGTATTTT. This chain connects TRBV20-1 to TRBJ2-3, with TRBD2 matching 8 bases. The V gene end was trimmed by 4 bases and the J gene end by 1 base; junction bases not matched to a gene: 4. The CDR3 runs 14 residues. Germline V CDR1 and CDR2: DFQATT, SNEGSKA (reference sequence).